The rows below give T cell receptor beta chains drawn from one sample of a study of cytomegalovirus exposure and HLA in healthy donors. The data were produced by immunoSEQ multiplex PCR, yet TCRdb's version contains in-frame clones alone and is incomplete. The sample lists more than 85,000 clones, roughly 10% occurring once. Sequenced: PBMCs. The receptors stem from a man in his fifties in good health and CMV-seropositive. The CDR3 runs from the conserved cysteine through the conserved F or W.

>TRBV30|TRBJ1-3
CAWSVQGAAGNTIYF
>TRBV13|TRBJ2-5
CASSRTGGQETQYF
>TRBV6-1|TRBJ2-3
CASSAETGRTDTQYF
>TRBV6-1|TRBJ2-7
CATRDRGSDEQYF
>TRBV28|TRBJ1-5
CASSPGGSGGQPQHF
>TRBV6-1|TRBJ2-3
CASSEWGTSGSLDTQYF
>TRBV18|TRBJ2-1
CASSPQGGRTYNEQFF
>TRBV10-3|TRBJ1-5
CATSGQGSYSNQPQHF
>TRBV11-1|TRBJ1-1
CASSHGQGPNTEAFF
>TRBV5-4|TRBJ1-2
CASSSDREAGYTF
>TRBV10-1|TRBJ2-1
CARDTGWRGETYNEQFF
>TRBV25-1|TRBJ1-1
CASRDNRGEAFF
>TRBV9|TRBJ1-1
CASSVRGNTEAFF
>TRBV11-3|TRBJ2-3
CASSLGLAGASTQYF
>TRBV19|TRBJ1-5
CASRDRSNQPQHF
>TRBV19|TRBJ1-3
CASSWGNYGNTIYF
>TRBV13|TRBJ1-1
CASSLNQLNTEAFF
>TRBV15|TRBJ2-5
CATSRVRDGLADQETQYF
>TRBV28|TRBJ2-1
CATYSRETAYNEQFF
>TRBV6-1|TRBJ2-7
CASSIVSGSSEQYF
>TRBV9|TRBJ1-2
CASSPQGTGVIYGYTF
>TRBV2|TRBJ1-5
CASSGGRDRGQPQHF
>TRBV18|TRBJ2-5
CASSPQDTKRETQYF
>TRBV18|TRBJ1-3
CASQLTGSSGNTIYF
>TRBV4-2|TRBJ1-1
CASSQVAGRGDTEAFF
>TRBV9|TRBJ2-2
CASSVGGSNTGELFF
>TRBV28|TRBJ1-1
CASSLTGGYTEAFF
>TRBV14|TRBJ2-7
CASSHGQGGYEQYF
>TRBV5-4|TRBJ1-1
CASSSLMNTEAFF
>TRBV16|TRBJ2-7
CASSPVSSTDSYEQYF
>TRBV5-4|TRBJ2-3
CASSLSSTDTQYF
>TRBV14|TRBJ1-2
CASSSYRGHNYGYTF
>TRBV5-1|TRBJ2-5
CASSFQGLAETQYF
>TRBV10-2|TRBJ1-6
CASSRGQGNSPLHF
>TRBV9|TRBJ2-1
CASSAGGYNEQFF
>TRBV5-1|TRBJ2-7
CASRASGSSYEQYF
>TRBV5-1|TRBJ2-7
CASGGEDYEQYF
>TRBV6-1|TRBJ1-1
CASRSTGGAFF